The 18 T cell receptor beta chains reported below all come from one sample, sequenced in a study of STAT5B mutations in CD4+ large granular lymphocyte leukemia. Method: immunoSEQ multiplex PCR; TCRdb's copy keeps in-frame clones and lacks some. The sample consists of 35,000 or so clones, approximately 89% of them appearing once. Sequencing was performed on CD4+ T cells from blood buffy coats. All receptors come from a human donor in good health.

The chain employs TRBV5-6 and TRBJ1-1; D possibly corresponds to TRBD1 (6 bases). The germline V and J ends were trimmed by 3 bases and 7 bases, with 13 bases remaining between them. Germline CDR1 and CDR2: SGHDT and YYEEEE. The CDR3 covers 13 residues. DNA for the CDR3: TGTGCCAGCAGCTCCCCGGCCAGGGGTGAAGCTTTCTTT. It encodes CASSSPARGEAFF.

The CDR3 DNA sequence: TGCGCCAGCAGTCTATTGGGTGGGGCGGGAGAGACCCAGTACTTC. Amino acids: CASSLLGGAGETQYF. V and J are TRBV4-1 and TRBJ2-5; either TRBD1 or TRBD2 may fit D (5 bases each). Trimming removed 6 bases from V and 4 bases from J, with 18 bases in between. The germline CDR1 and CDR2 sequences are MGHRA and YSYEKL. The CDR3 runs 15 residues.

The CDR3 DNA reads as TGTGCCAGCAGCCTCGGCGGGCGGGCCAGCTATGGCTACACCTTC. As protein: CASSLGGRASYGYTF. The chain has TRBV5-4 and TRBJ1-2, with no clear D. Germline V lookup: CDR1 SGHNT, CDR2 YYREEE (reference sequence). The V gene lost 4 bases and the J gene lost 4 bases, with 17 bases spanning the gap. The CDR3 length is 15 residues.

V is TRBV7-9 and J is TRBJ2-5; the match to TRBD1 covers 8 bases. The CDR3 has 16 amino acids. Germline loops: CDR1 SEHNR, CDR2 FQNEAQ (reference sequence). The V and J ends lost 5 bases and 4 bases, in that order; junction bases with no gene match: 12. As DNA, the CDR3 is TGTGCCAGCAGCCAAATTTGGACCACAGGGGGAGAGACCCAGTACTTC. It translates to CASSQIWTTGGETQYF. Full variable domain (missing parts from reference TRBV7-9 and TRBJ2-5): DTGVSQNPRHKITKRGQNVTFRCDPISEHNRLYWYRQTLGQGPEFLTYFQNEAQLEKSRLLSDRFSAERPKGSFSTLEIQRTEQGDSAMYLCASSQIWTTGGETQYFGPGTRLLVL.

The chain carries TRBV28 and TRBJ1-2; D gene unclear. Germline V gene lookup returns CDR1 MDHEN and CDR2 SYDVKM. The CDR3 is made up of 12 amino acids. The germline V and J ends were trimmed by 2 bases and 5 bases, with 6 bases remaining between them. The CDR3 loop reads CASSLLKYGYTF. CDR3 bases: TGTGCCAGCAGTTTACTGAAATATGGCTACACCTTC.

This chain joins TRBV7-2 and TRBJ2-7; D is perhaps TRBD1 (5 bases). The V and J ends lost 2 bases and 7 bases respectively, with 18 bases between them. The CDR3 covers 15 residues. Germline CDR1 is SGHTA and CDR2 is FQGNSA. The CDR3 loop reads CASSLFYDGKGEQYF. CDR3 DNA sequence: TGTGCCAGCAGCTTATTTTACGACGGAAAGGGGGAGCAGTACTTC. Looking up the rest from reference TRBV7-2 and TRBJ2-7 gives the full variable domain: GAGVSQSPSNKVTEKGKDVELRCDPISGHTALYWYRQSLGQGLEFLIYFQGNSAPDKSGLPSDRFSAERTGGSVSTLTIQRTQQEDSAVYLCASSLFYDGKGEQYFGPGTRLTVT.

The V and J genes are TRBV2 and TRBJ2-2; D not certain. The CDR3 sequence is 12 residues long. V was cut by 6 bases and J by 6 bases, with 8 bases left in between. CDR1 is SNHLY and CDR2 is FYNNEI in the germline V gene. CDR3 sequence (DNA): TGTGCCAGCAGAGTGGGGTCCGGGGAGCTGTTTTTT. It yields the protein CASRVGSGELFF.

The gene calls are TRBV10-1 and TRBJ1-5; tentatively, D is TRBD1 (6 bases). This CDR3 has 18 residues. Trimming stripped 2 bases from V and 5 bases from J, with 22 bases between. Germline V gene data show CDR1 as WNHNN and CDR2 as SYGVQD (reference sequence). Here the CDR3 reads CASSEDPLGPGEYQPQHF. As DNA, the CDR3 is TGCGCCAGCAGTGAGGACCCACTAGGCCCAGGGGAGTATCAGCCCCAGCATTTT.

In its sample, this clone was seen once. This chain connects TRBV5-5 to TRBJ1-1; D is unclear. Germline V CDR1 and CDR2: SGHKS, YYEKEE (reference sequence). V shed 4 bases and J shed 5 bases, with 9 bases lying between them. The CDR3 has 12 residues. The CDR3 protein is CASSVQGTEAFF. CDR3 in DNA: TGTGCCAGCAGCGTACAAGGAACTGAAGCTTTCTTT.

Only a few counts were recorded for this clone. The gene calls are TRBV7-8 and TRBJ1-2; tentative D call: TRBD1 (5 bases). CDR1 SGHVS and CDR2 FQNEAQ come from the germline V gene. With 11 bases removed from V and 8 bases from J, the gap between germline ends came to 15 bases. This CDR3 spans 11 amino acids. CDR3 sequence reads: CAFGPGNGYTF. DNA for the CDR3: TGTGCCTTTGGGCCAGGGAACGGCTACACCTTC. The full variable domain, its missing parts supplied by reference TRBV7-8 and TRBJ1-2, is GAGVSQSPRYKVAKRGQDVALRCDPISGHVSLFWYQQALGQGPEFLTYFQNEAQLDKSGLPSDRFFAERPEGSVSTLKIQRTQQEDSAVYLCAFGPGNGYTFGSGTRLTVV.

The V and J genes are TRBV11-3 and TRBJ1-4; tentatively, D is TRBD1 (5 bases). The V and J ends lost 4 bases and 8 bases respectively, with 14 bases between them. The CDR3 sequence is 14 residues long. Germline V lookup: CDR1 SGHNT, CDR2 YENEEA. The DNA of the CDR3 is TGTGCCAGCAGCTCACGGGACGAGTCCGAAAAACTGTTTTTT. Amino acid sequence: CASSSRDESEKLFF.

This chain uses TRBV4-1 with TRBJ2-2, with D unclear. This CDR3 contains 16 residues. V shed 5 bases and J shed 1 base, with 14 bases lying between them. CDR1 and CDR2 from the germline V gene are MGHRA and YSYEKL. CDR3 residues: CASSLNLQVNTGELFF. CDR3 DNA: TGCGCCAGCAGCTTAAACCTCCAGGTGAACACCGGGGAGCTGTTTTTT.

The chain uses TRBV7-9 and TRBJ1-2, with 8 bases that match TRBD1. The V segment lost 0 bases and the J segment 8 bases; nucleotides outside the gene matches: 2. In germline, CDR1 is SEHNR, CDR2 FQNEAQ (reference sequence). The CDR3 has 13 amino acids. The DNA for the CDR3 is TGTGCCAGCAGCTTAGCTGACAGGGGCGGCTACACCTTC. Translated, it gives CASSLADRGGYTF.

The rearrangement joins TRBV9 to TRBJ2-6, with D perhaps being TRBD1 or TRBD2 (6 bases each). V lost 1 base, J lost 0 bases, and 11 bases lay in between. This CDR3 is built from 17 residues. The germline V gene encodes CDR1 SGDLS and CDR2 YYNGEE. In DNA, the CDR3 is TGTGCCAGCAGCGTACGGGGGCAGTACTCTGGGGCCAACGTCCTGACTTTC. Translation: CASSVRGQYSGANVLTF.

The chain recombines TRBV7-2 with TRBJ1-1; D is perhaps TRBD1 (5 bases). This CDR3 has 14 residues. V shed 3 bases and J shed 10 bases, with 18 bases lying between them. Germline CDR1 SGHTA, CDR2 FQGNSA. The DNA of the CDR3 is TGTGCCAGCAGCTTGGGGACCGTATCCGTAGGAGCTTTCTTT. It yields the protein CASSLGTVSVGAFF.

This chain connects TRBV11-3 to TRBJ2-7; D is ambiguous. The V gene's germline CDR1 is SGHNT and CDR2 YENEEA. Trimming stripped 5 bases from V and 3 bases from J, with 5 bases between. The CDR3 spans 11 residues. CDR3 residues: CASSQIYEQYF. In DNA form, the CDR3 reads TGTGCCAGCAGCCAAATCTACGAGCAGTACTTC.

V usage is TRBV6-5 and J usage is TRBJ2-2, with D hard to call. The CDR3 has 15 residues. Looked up from germline, CDR1 is MNHEY and CDR2 is SVGAGI. V was pared by 5 bases and J by 1 base, with 11 bases between. In DNA, the CDR3 is TGTGCCAGCAGTCTACGACCGGTGAACACCGGGGAGCTGTTTTTT. This codes for CASSLRPVNTGELFF.

The chain uses TRBV6-5 and TRBJ1-3, with D unresolved. The length of the CDR3 is 16 residues. Trimming pared 2 bases from V and 0 bases from J, leaving 11 bases between. Germline V gene sequence: CDR1 MNHEY, CDR2 SVGAGI. This CDR3 is CASSYRPWSSGNTIYF. The DNA of the CDR3 is TGTGCCAGCAGTTACCGTCCCTGGAGCTCTGGAAACACCATATATTTT.